One T cell receptor (beta chain) is described in this entry. Antigen specificity is unknown. This sample is part of a study of T-cell memory formation after mild COVID-19. Study as a whole: In these data, TCR clusters were largely donor specific.

Points from the study as a whole: Specificity for SARS-CoV-2 was not confirmed among the second-wave clones peaking on day 37.

TCRdb analysed the 5' RACE reads with MiXCR anew, one entry per CDR3 protein. The sample gives 150,000 to 200,000 distinct CDR3 sequences, roughly 31% of which show up once; around 13% is in the top ten. V was shortened by 2 bases and J by 1 base, with 16 bases between the two germline ends. This CDR3 is built from 17 residues. Germline V CDR1 and CDR2: SGHAT, FQNNGV. Sequenced sample: PBMCs or a T cell subset sorted from them (not recorded which). The J gene is TRBJ2-3, the V gene TRBV11-2, with unresolved D. This clonotype originated in an adult woman who had mild COVID-19 (a few samples of this study predate the infection). Cell type and time point are not known. The CDR3 nucleotides are TGTGCCAGCAGCTTAAATCCGTACTATGGGGGCACAGATACGCAGTATTTT. Translating gives CASSLNPYYGGTDTQYF.